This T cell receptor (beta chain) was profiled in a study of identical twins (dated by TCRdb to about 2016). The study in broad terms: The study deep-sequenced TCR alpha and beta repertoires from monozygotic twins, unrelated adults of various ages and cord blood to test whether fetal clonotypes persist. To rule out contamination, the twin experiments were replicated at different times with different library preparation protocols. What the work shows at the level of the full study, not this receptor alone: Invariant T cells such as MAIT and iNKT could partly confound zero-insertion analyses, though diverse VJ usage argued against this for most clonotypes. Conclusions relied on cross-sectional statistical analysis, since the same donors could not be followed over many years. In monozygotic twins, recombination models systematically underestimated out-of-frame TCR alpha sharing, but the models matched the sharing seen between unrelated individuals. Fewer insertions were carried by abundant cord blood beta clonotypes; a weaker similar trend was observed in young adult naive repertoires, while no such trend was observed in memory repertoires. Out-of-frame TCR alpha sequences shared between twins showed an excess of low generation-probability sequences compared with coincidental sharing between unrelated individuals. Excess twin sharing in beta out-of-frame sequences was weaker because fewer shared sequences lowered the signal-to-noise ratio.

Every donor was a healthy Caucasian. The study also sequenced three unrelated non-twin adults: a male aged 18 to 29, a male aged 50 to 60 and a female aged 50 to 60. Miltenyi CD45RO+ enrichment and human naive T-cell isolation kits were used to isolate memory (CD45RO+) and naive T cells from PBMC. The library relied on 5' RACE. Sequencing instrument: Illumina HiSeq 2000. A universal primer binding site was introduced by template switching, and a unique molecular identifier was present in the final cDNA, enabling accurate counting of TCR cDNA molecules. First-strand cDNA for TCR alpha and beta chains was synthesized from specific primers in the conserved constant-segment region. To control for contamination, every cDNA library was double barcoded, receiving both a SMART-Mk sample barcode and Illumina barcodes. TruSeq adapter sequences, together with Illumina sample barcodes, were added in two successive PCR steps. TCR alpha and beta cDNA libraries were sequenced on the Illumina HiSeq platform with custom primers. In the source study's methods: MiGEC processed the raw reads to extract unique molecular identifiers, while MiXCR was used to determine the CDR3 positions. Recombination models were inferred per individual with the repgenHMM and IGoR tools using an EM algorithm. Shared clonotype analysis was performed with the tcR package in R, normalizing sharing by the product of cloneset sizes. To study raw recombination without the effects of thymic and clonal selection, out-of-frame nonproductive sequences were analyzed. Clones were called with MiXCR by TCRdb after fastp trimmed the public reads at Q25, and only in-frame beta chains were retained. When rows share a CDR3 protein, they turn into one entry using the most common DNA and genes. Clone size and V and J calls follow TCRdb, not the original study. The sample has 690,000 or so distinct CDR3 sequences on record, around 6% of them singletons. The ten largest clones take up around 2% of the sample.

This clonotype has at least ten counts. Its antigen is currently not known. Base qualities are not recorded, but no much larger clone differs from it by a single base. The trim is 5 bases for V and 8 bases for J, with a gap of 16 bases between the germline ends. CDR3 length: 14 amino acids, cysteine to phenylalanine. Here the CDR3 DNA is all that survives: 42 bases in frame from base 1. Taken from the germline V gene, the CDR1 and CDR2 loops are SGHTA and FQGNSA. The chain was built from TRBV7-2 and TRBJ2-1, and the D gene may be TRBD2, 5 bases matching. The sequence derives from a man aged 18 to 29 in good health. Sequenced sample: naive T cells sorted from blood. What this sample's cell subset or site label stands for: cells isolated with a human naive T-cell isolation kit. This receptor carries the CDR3 CASSPSGSGYEQFF. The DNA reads TGTGCCAGCAGCCCTAGTGGGAGCGGTTATGAGCAGTTCTTC.